This TCR beta chain was identified during a study of blood T cell repertoires in COVID-19. TCRdb keeps only in-frame clones here, not all; method: immunoSEQ multiplex PCR. This table has fewer than 500,000 clones, about 89% appearing once. Germline V gene lookup returns CDR1 MNHEY and CDR2 SMNVEV (reference sequence). Unmatched junction bases numbered 4, after V lost 2 bases and J lost 0 bases. This CDR3 has 15 amino acids. The sequence came from a young woman with acute or convalescent COVID-19. The source material was peripheral blood. V gene TRBV27 combines with J gene TRBJ2-7; the match to TRBD2 covers 7 bases. CDR3 coding DNA: TGTGCCAGCAGTTTACGTGGCGGGGGCTCCTACGAGCAGTACTTC. This gives the protein CASSLRGGGSYEQYF.